The following is a T cell receptor (beta chain) sequence with its context. The antigen this receptor binds is unknown. Qualities for individual bases were not recorded, and no much larger clone is one base off. The data are from a study of blood T cells in healthy people across ages (dated by TCRdb to 2013 to 2016). In the study overall: In model experiments, template switching captured about one uniquely barcoded TCR beta cDNA molecule for every two T cells. Age-related changes in TCR beta repertoire diversity were measured in the study by deep sequencing normalized with unique cDNA molecular identifiers. To avoid experimental bias, donors of different ages were randomly spread across the sequencing lanes. The donors were split into four age groups: young (average about 15 years), middle-aged (39), aged (approximately 59) and long-lived (under 85). For two donors (one aged 18 to 30 and one aged 80 or older), the study analyzed two additional independent replicas of 1 million unique cDNA reads from the same blood draw. Beyond this particular receptor, the publication reports: Because donor CMV infection status was unknown, age-related changes in expanded clonotypes were potentially confounded. Compared with the aged group, more naive CD4+ T cells, fewer expanded clones and increased TCR diversity were shown by the long-lived group, suggesting age selection. Observed TCR beta diversity per million T cells fell roughly linearly with age, and a significant reduction was already apparent by age around 40. The percentage of naive T cells measured by flow cytometry correlated strongly with observed TCR beta diversity. Since profiling was done on bulk unsorted PBMCs, naive and antigen-experienced compartments could not be conclusively compared. Estimates of total diversity based on one million sequenced T cells were regarded as lower bounds and as underestimates.

V and J lose 7 bases and 3 bases, and a span of 15 bases separates them. The CDR3 sequence holds 13 residues, the cysteine and phenylalanine included. Only CDR3 DNA remains: 39 bases, in frame from the first base. CDR1 and CDR2 are drawn from the germline V gene: SQVTM, ANQGSEA. Library prep was done by 5' RACE. A second PCR of roughly 6 to 11 cycles was run with a J-beta primer mix and a sample-barcoded 5' primer. Each TCR beta cDNA molecule received a unique molecular identifier from a template-switch 5' adaptor carrying 12 random nucleotides. At least 2.5 million CDR3-containing paired-end reads were obtained from each sample. First-strand cDNA was synthesized from all RNA with the Mint cDNA synthesis kit, primed by a TRBC-specific oligonucleotide. Following uracil-DNA glycosylase treatment, all cDNA underwent a first 18-cycle PCR with the universal primers M1SS and BC2_uni_R. In the authors' own workflow: For normalization, 1 million high-quality reads were randomly selected from each sample, with every read carrying a distinct molecular identifier. Reads sharing molecular identifiers were discarded rather than binned into consensus sequences. MiTCR, set to a Q25 quality threshold and the strictest error-elimination algorithm, was used for CDR3 identification, clonotype clustering and error correction. A nonparametric unseen species model with Euler transformation was used to estimate a lower bound on total TCR beta diversity. Starting from the raw public reads, TCRdb applied fastp trimming at Q25, assembled clones with MiXCR and retained in-frame beta chains. Entries are consolidated by CDR3 protein sequence, retaining the most common genes and DNA. None of the V and J calls come from the authors' own analysis; TCRdb made them. Present in this sample are around 1,800,000 distinct CDR3 sequences, about two fifths of which were seen just once. More than 20% of the sample comes from the top ten.

The donors were 40 or so Caucasian individuals from Russia, aged roughly 6 to 100 years, who were systemically healthy. Each donor gave 8 to 10 milliliters of peripheral blood, collected into EDTA-treated Vacutainer tubes. Ficoll-Paque density-gradient centrifugation was used to isolate PBMCs, with at least 6.5 million per sample. Trizol reagent was used to extract total RNA from PBMCs, with at least 6 micrograms per sample. Naive CD45RAhigh/CD27high T cell percentages were measured by flow cytometry on a PBMC aliquot from every donor. The receptor chain draws on TRBV29-1 and TRBJ1-2, with a tentative D gene TRBD1 over 6 matching bases. The TCR sequence derives from a human donor in good health. Material: blood. For the CDR3, the sequence is CSASRQADYGYTF. The base sequence is TGCAGCGCGTCGAGACAGGCGGACTATGGCTACACCTTC.